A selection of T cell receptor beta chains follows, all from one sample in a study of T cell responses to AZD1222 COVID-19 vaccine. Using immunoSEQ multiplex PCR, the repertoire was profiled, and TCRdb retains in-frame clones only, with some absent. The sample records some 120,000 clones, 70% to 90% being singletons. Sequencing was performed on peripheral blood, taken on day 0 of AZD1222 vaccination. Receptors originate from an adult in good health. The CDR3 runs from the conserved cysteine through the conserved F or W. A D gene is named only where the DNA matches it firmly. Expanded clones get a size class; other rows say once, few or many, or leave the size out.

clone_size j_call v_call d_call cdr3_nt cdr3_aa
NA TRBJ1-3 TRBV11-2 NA TGTGCCAGTGGGGAATGGGCGCTCTCTGGAAACACCATATATTTT CASGEWALSGNTIYF
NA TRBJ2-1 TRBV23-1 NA TGCGCCAGCAGTCAATTGTACTCCTACAATGAGCAGTTCTTC CASSQLYSYNEQFF
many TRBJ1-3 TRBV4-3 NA TGCGCCAGCAGCCAAGACCCCGGACACCGCTCTGGAAACACCATATATTTT CASSQDPGHRSGNTIYF
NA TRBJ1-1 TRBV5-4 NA TGTGCCAGCAGCCTGGACATGAACACTGAAGCTTTCTTT CASSLDMNTEAFF
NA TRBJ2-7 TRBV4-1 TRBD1 TGCGCCAGCAACATTCCCGGACAGGGGTTTTACGAGCAGTACTTC CASNIPGQGFYEQYF
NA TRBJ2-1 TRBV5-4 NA TGTGCCAGCAGACGTAGGACGGAGGGTGATGAGCAGTTCTTC CASRRRTEGDEQFF
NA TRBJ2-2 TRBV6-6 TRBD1 TGTGCCAGCAGCCGAAACCCGGGACAGCGAGGTTCCGGGGAGCTGTTTTTT CASSRNPGQRGSGELFF
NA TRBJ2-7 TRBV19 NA TGTGCCAGTGGGAGACGGGAAACCTACGAGCAGTACTTC CASGRRETYEQYF
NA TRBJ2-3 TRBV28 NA TGTGCCAGCAGGTTCTTTACTGTGGAAGGGGGCACAGATACGCAGTATTTT CASRFFTVEGGTDTQYF
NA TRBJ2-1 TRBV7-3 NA TGTGCCAGCAGCCCCGGAGGGCCCTACAATGAGCAGTTCTTC CASSPGGPYNEQFF
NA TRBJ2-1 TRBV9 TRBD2 TGTGCCAGCAGCGGCGGACTAGCGGGAGAGATGAATGAGCAGTTCTTC CASSGGLAGEMNEQFF
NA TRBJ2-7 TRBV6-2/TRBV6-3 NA TGTGCCAGCAGTAACAGGAACACAGCGAACTACGAGCAGTACTTC CASSNRNTANYEQYF
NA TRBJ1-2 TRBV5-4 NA TGTGCCAGCAGCTTGTCGGTTGAGGGGGTCAGAGGCTACACCTTC CASSLSVEGVRGYTF
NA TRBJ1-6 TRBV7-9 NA TGTGCCAGCGGAAAGAGGGATTCACCCCTCCACTTT CASGKRDSPLHF
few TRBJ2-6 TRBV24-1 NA TGTGCCACCAGTGAGCCCAACACGGGGTACGGGGCCAACGTCCTGACTTTC CATSEPNTGYGANVLTF
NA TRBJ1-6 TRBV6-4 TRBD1 TGTGCCAGCAGGAGACAGGGGGACTCACCCCTCCACTTT CASRRQGDSPLHF
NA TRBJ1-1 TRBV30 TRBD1 TGTGCCTGGAACAGGGGACCCCCTATGAACACTGAAGCTTTCTTT CAWNRGPPMNTEAFF
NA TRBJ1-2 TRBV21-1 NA TGTGCCAGCAGCCCCCGGGACAGTGACAATGGCTACACCTTC CASSPRDSDNGYTF
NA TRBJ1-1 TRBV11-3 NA TGTGCCAGCAGCCCCCGAGCAAGGAACACTGAAGCTTTCTTT CASSPRARNTEAFF
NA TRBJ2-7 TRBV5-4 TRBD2 TGTGCCAGCAGCTTGCCTAGCGGCTACGAGCAGTACTTC CASSLPSGYEQYF
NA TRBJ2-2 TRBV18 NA TGTGCCAGCTCACCACCCCCCAGGGTGGCCGGGGAGCTGTTTTTT CASSPPPRVAGELFF
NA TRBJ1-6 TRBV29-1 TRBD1 TGCAGCGTTGCCGCGACAGGGGGAAATTCACCCCTCCACTTT CSVAATGGNSPLHF